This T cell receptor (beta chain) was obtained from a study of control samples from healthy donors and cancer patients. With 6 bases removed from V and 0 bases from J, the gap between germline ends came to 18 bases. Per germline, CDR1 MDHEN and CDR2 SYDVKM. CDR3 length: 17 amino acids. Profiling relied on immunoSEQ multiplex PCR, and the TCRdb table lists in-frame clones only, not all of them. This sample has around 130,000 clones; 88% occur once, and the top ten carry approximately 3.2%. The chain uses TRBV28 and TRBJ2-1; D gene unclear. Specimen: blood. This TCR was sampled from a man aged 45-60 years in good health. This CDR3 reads CASRASGWDPSYNEQFF. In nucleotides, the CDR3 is TGTGCCAGCAGGGCCTCGGGTTGGGATCCCTCCTACAATGAGCAGTTCTTC.